The present entry profiles one T cell receptor beta chain with its context. Its recognized antigen is unknown. Base qualities are not recorded, but no much larger clone differs from it by a single base. These data come from a study of blood T cell repertoires in COVID-19 (dated by TCRdb to 2019 to 2021). General notes on the study: Collaborator samples came from the United States, Italy and Spain and covered acute and convalescent phases of COVID-19. The material from the prospective study consisted of cDNA or gDNA derived from T cells, B-cell-depleted T cells, or PBMCs. Deeply sampled blood TCRbeta repertoires from subjects exposed to, actively infected with, or recovered from COVID-19 were included in the dataset. A freely available public database, intended as a resource for researchers studying the immune response to SARS-CoV-2, is where the repertoires were released. Samples were obtained from the ongoing ImmuneRACE study (first 160 participants) and from 950 to 1,500 subjects provided by 6 global collaborators. The sample metadata nearly always contained a de-identified subject ID, COVID-19 status, age in years and sex. Where available, HLA class I and class II types were taken from metadata supplied by the sample provider and were not determined by assay-based typing.

TCRbeta CDR3 regions were amplified from genomic DNA using the immunoSEQ Assay, a bias-controlled multiplex PCR. The paper's data handling went like this. Within the assay, amplification of reference gene primers was used to estimate how many nucleated cells each sample contained. To quantify the absolute abundance of each unique TCRbeta CDR3 rearrangement, sequence reads were collapsed and filtered. For each sample, productive Simpson clonality was calculated as the square root of Simpson's diversity index over productive rearrangements. TCRdb obtained this table from immuneACCESS and retained in-frame rearrangements with V and J assigned. These tables miss some clones; where compared with another copy, unresolved V genes account for less than half of the shortfall, and the remainder is unexplained. Clonal size and the V and J genes are those of that table, whereas D and trimming came from the DNA. In this sample the table shows under 250,000 clones, roughly 83% of which occur a single time. The ten top clones hold just over 2.5% of the sample.

CDR1 and CDR2 are drawn from the germline V gene: SGHTA, FQGNSA. Between the V and J ends, shortened by 1 base and 6 bases respectively, the junction contains 7 bases. The CDR3 has 13 amino acids, counting the end cysteine and phenylalanine. This entry keeps only the CDR3 DNA: 39 bases, framed from base 1. Study-wide conclusions, independent of this receptor: The quantity of clinical and demographic metadata differed by source and by participant and was supplied without curation.

Collaborating institutions collected whole blood in K2EDTA tubes following their own protocols. For TCRbeta analysis, collaborators shipped samples as frozen whole blood, isolated PBMCs, or DNA extracted from either of those sample types. The V gene is TRBV7-2 and the J gene is TRBJ2-1, with the D gene too uncertain to name. The source of this sequence is a woman in her 70s with active or convalescent COVID-19. Sample: peripheral blood. The CDR3 reads CASSLDTFNEQFF. In nucleotides, the sequence is TGTGCCAGCAGCTTAGATACATTCAATGAGCAGTTCTTC.